This T cell receptor (beta chain) is drawn from a study of blood T cell repertoires in COVID-19. Across the whole study: COVID-19 samples collected from the United States, Italy and Spain covered acute and convalescent phases. T cells, B-cell-depleted T cells, or PBMCs supplied cDNA or gDNA.

The V gene's germline CDR1 is KGHDR and CDR2 SFDVKD. This CDR3 has 15 amino acids. Trimming pared 6 bases from V and 5 bases from J, leaving 18 bases between. As originally analysed: Scientists estimated how many nucleated cells there were by amplifying reference gene primers. Profiled with immunoSEQ multiplex PCR; TCRdb holds only in-frame clones, not every one. The V and J calls and the clone size are those of that table, but D and trimming were determined from the DNA. The sample records some 260,000 clones, around 88% being singletons. The V gene is TRBV24-1, the J gene TRBJ2-5; a possible D gene is TRBD1 (5 bases). The clonotype was recovered from a young woman with COVID-19, enrolled during active disease. The sample taken for sequencing was peripheral blood. CDR3 in amino acids: CATSPGKFGWETQYF. In DNA, the CDR3 is TGTGCCACCAGTCCAGGGAAATTTGGTTGGGAGACCCAGTACTTC.